This T cell receptor beta chain was sequenced during a study of cytomegalovirus exposure and HLA in healthy donors. This clone was counted once. The germline CDR1 and CDR2 sequences are PRHDT and FYEKMQ (reference sequence). V lost 3 bases and J lost 1; bases outside the gene matches: 8. CDR3 size: 16 residues. Use of 60 Vbeta and 13 Jbeta primers characterized the PCR. TCRdb's copy holds only in-frame clones and misses some; the assay was immunoSEQ multiplex PCR. The sample contains 140,000 to 150,000 clones, 68% of which appear only once. This chain connects TRBV13 to TRBJ1-1, with 7 nucleotides matching TRBD1. The sample consisted of PBMCs. The source is a man aged 60 to 75 in good health and CMV-seronegative. Here the CDR3 reads CASSFGSGTENTEAFF. Written as DNA, the CDR3 is TGTGCCAGCAGCTTTGGATCCGGGACAGAGAACACTGAAGCTTTCTTT.